A selection of T cell receptor beta chains follows, all from one sample in a study of OX40 agonist ivuxolimab in advanced cancers. Data came from immunoSEQ multiplex PCR; TCRdb stores just in-frame clones and leaves some out. The table includes roughly 100,000 clones, more than 75% detected once. The source was CD4+ or CD8+ T cells sorted from blood, collected in a trial of the OX40 agonist ivuxolimab. These receptors originate from an adult with an advanced solid tumor such as melanoma, head and neck, liver or kidney cancer. Each CDR3 is given with its conserved first and last residue. The D gene is left open where the match is weak. The size of a clone is reported for some rows only, either as once, few or many, or as a class for expanded clones.

NA | TRBJ1-1 | TRBV27 | NA | TGTGCCAGCAGTCAGCGACGGCCAAACACTGAAGCTTTCTTT | CASSQRRPNTEAFF
TRBD1 | TRBJ1-2 | TRBV5-8 | NA | TGCGCCAGCAGCGCTCCCCAGGGGGCCCCATATGGCTACACCTTC | CASSAPQGAPYGYTF
TRBD1 | TRBJ2-7 | TRBV7-2 | NA | TGTGCCAGCAGCTTATCCACAGGGGGCGCCTACGAGCAGTACTTC | CASSLSTGGAYEQYF
NA | TRBJ2-7 | TRBV21-1 | NA | TGTGCCCCCCATCTAGCGGCCTACGAGCAGTACTTC | CAPHLAAYEQYF
NA | TRBJ1-2 | TRBV30 | NA | TGTGCCGGATCACAGGGACGTGGCTACACCTTC | CAGSQGRGYTF
TRBD1 | TRBJ1-1 | TRBV23-1 | few | TGCGCCAGCAGCCCCGTGACAGGGCCGAACACTGAAGCTTTCTTT | CASSPVTGPNTEAFF
TRBD2 | TRBJ2-3 | TRBV11-3 | NA | TGTGCCAGCAGCCTTGGGGGAGGGGTGACAGATACGCAGTATTTT | CASSLGGGVTDTQYF
TRBD1 | TRBJ1-1 | TRBV14 | once | TGTGCCAGCAGCCCGGGACAGGGGCTATTGAACACTGAAGCTTTCTTT | CASSPGQGLLNTEAFF
NA | TRBJ2-2 | TRBV4-3 | NA | TGCGCCAGCAGCCAAGGGGACAGACCGGGGGACGACACCGGGGAGCTGTTTTTT | CASSQGDRPGDDTGELFF
TRBD1 | TRBJ2-3 | TRBV7-9 | NA | TGTGCCAGCAGCCGAACGGGACAGACCACAGATACGCAGTATTTT | CASSRTGQTTDTQYF
TRBD2 | TRBJ2-7 | TRBV4-1 | NA | TGCGCCAGCAGCCAGGGACTAGCGGGATTGGTCGAGCAGTACTTC | CASSQGLAGLVEQYF
NA | TRBJ1-1 | TRBV5-1 | NA | TGCGCCAGCAGCTCTCAGACAGGGAACACTGAAGCTTTCTTT | CASSSQTGNTEAFF
NA | TRBJ2-2 | TRBV20-1 | NA | TGCAGTGCCGGTAACCCCGGGGAGCTGTTTTTT | CSAGNPGELFF
NA | TRBJ2-2 | TRBV25-1 | NA | TGTGCCAGCAGTGAATTTCCGGGGTACACCGGGGAGCTGTTTTTT | CASSEFPGYTGELFF
NA | TRBJ1-3 | TRBV7-2 | NA | TGTGCCAGCAGTCTAGCGGGTCCCGGAAACACCATATATTTT | CASSLAGPGNTIYF
NA | TRBJ2-3 | TRBV4-3 | NA | TGCGCCAGCAGCCAAGATTGGAGTAGCGGAGATACGCAGTATTTT | CASSQDWSSGDTQYF
NA | TRBJ2-3 | TRBV7-2 | NA | TGTGCCAGCAGCGAAACCTCTGGGATCCCCCAAGATACGCAGTATTTT | CASSETSGIPQDTQYF
TRBD2 | TRBJ2-7 | TRBV18 | NA | TGTGCCAGCTCACCGCAGAGCGGGAGAGCTGACGGCGAGCAGTACTTC | CASSPQSGRADGEQYF
TRBD2 | TRBJ2-1 | TRBV9 | NA | TGTGCCAGCAGCCCCCCAGCGGGAGTGGGCTACAATGAGCAGTTCTTC | CASSPPAGVGYNEQFF
TRBD2 | TRBJ2-2 | TRBV5-1 | once | TGCGCCAGCAGCCCGCTCCTAGCGGGAGTCACCGGGGAGCTGTTTTTT | CASSPLLAGVTGELFF
NA | TRBJ2-2 | TRBV7-9 | NA | TGTGCCAGCAGCTCCGCTGGAGGGGAGCTGTTTTTT | CASSSAGGELFF
TRBD1 | TRBJ2-1 | TRBV2 | NA | TGTGCCAGCAGTGAAGGCGGGGCGACAGGGGACCATGAGCAGTTCTTC | CASSEGGATGDHEQFF
NA | TRBJ2-7 | TRBV11-3 | NA | TGTGCCAGCAGCCCCACCCAGTCCTCCTACGAGCAGTACTTC | CASSPTQSSYEQYF
NA | TRBJ2-7 | TRBV7-9 | NA | TGTGCCAGCAGCTTAAGTGGATACGAGCAGTACTTC | CASSLSGYEQYF
NA | TRBJ1-3 | TRBV9 | NA | TGTGCCAGCAGCGTAGGTGCGGTACCCTCTGGAAACACCATATATTTT | CASSVGAVPSGNTIYF
NA | TRBJ2-7 | TRBV19 | NA | TGTGCCAGTAGTTCCCCCTTTGGCAGGGCTTCATACGAGCAGTACTTC | CASSSPFGRASYEQYF
TRBD1 | TRBJ1-1 | TRBV11-2 | NA | TGTGCCAGCAGCCTTGGGACAGCGGGTTCCTTT | CASSLGTAGSF
TRBD1 | TRBJ1-5 | TRBV19 | few | TGTGCCAGTAGTACGACAGGGGGCATGCAGCCCCAGCATTTT | CASSTTGGMQPQHF
NA | TRBJ2-7 | TRBV29-1 | NA | TGCAGCGTCCTAAAGGACACATCCTACGAGCAGTACTTC | CSVLKDTSYEQYF
NA | TRBJ2-2 | TRBV12-5 | NA | TGTGCTAGTGGTTTGCTGGGGCCCTGGGCCGGGGAGCTGTTTTTT | CASGLLGPWAGELFF
TRBD1 | TRBJ2-1 | TRBV11-3 | NA | TGTGCCAGCAGCTTAGATCTCTGGGACAGGTCCAATGAGCAGTTCTTC | CASSLDLWDRSNEQFF
NA | TRBJ1-1 | TRBV11-2 | once | TGTGCCAGCAGCTCCGGGGCCGGCGGAACTGAAGCTTTCTTT | CASSSGAGGTEAFF
TRBD1 | TRBJ1-5 | TRBV18 | NA | TGTGCCAGCTCATCAAACAGGGGGCTCGATAATCAGCCCCAGCATTTT | CASSSNRGLDNQPQHF
NA | TRBJ1-2 | TRBV10-3 | NA | TGTGCCATCAGTGAGAGCCCTATGGGCGGCTACACCTTC | CAISESPMGGYTF
TRBD1 | TRBJ1-2 | TRBV6-6 | once | TGTGCCAGCAGTTCCAGCCGGGACAGGGGTGTCGGCTACACCTTC | CASSSSRDRGVGYTF
TRBD2 | TRBJ2-7 | TRBV6-6 | NA | TGTGCCAGCAGGAGGACTAGCGGGAGGACCTACGAGCAGTACTTC | CASRRTSGRTYEQYF
NA | TRBJ2-3 | TRBV7-2 | NA | TGTGCCAGCAGCTTCGGGGGAGTAGATACGCAGTATTTT | CASSFGGVDTQYF
NA | TRBJ1-4 | TRBV29-1 | NA | TGCAGCGTCGGTCGTGGGGGGGACGAAAAACTGTTTTTT | CSVGRGGDEKLFF
TRBD2 | TRBJ2-7 | TRBV7-2 | few | TGTGCCAGCAGCTTAGCGGGACTATACGAGCAGTACTTC | CASSLAGLYEQYF
NA | TRBJ2-2 | TRBV5-1 | few | TGCGCCAGCAGCGCCGACCGGGACTCCTACACCGGGGAGCTGTTTTTT | CASSADRDSYTGELFF
NA | TRBJ1-5 | TRBV30 | NA | TGTGCCTGGAGTGTCGGCGGTCAGCCCCAGCATTTT | CAWSVGGQPQHF
NA | TRBJ2-3 | TRBV7-2 | NA | TGTGCCAGCAGCTTGGGGGTTGCGGGCGGTGCCCCAGATACGCAGTATTTT | CASSLGVAGGAPDTQYF
NA | TRBJ2-7 | TRBV30 | NA | TGTGCCTGGAGTGTTGATACTGGCTCCTACGAGCAGTACTTC | CAWSVDTGSYEQYF
TRBD2 | TRBJ2-1 | TRBV4-3 | NA | TGCGCCAGCAGCCAAGTCCTAGCGGGAGTCAATGAGCAGTTCTTC | CASSQVLAGVNEQFF
TRBD1 | TRBJ1-4 | TRBV5-1 | NA | TGCGCCAGCAGCTGGGGGACAGTGGAAGAAAAACTGTTTTTT | CASSWGTVEEKLFF
NA | TRBJ2-7 | TRBV15 | NA | TGTGCCACGAGCCGGGACGGAGCCTACGAGCAGTACTTC | CATSRDGAYEQYF
NA | TRBJ2-1 | TRBV7-9 | NA | TGTGCCAGCAGCTTAGGACTGTCCTACAATGAGCAGTTCTTC | CASSLGLSYNEQFF